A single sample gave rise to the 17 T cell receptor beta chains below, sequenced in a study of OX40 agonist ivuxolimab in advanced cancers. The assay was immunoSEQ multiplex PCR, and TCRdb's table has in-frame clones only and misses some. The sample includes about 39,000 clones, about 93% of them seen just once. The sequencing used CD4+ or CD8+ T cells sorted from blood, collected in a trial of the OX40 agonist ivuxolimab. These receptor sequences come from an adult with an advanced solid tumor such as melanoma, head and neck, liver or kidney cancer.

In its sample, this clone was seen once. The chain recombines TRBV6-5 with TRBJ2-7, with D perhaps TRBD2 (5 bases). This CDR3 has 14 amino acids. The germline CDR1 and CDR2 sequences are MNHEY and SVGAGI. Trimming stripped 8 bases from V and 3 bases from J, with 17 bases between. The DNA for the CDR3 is TGTGCCAGCTCCTCCGGGGTCCATCACTACGAGCAGTACTTC. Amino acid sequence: CASSSGVHHYEQYF.

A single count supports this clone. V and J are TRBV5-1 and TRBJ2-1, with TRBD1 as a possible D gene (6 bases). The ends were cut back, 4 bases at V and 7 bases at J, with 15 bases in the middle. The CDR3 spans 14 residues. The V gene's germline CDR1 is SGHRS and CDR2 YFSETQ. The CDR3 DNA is TGCGCCAGCAGCATCAATGGGGGCCGTAATGAGCAGTTCTTC. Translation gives CASSINGGRNEQFF.

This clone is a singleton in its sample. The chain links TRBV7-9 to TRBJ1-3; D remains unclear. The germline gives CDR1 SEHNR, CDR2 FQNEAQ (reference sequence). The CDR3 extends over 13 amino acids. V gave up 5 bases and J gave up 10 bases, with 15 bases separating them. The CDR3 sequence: CASSPTAEGTIYF. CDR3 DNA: TGTGCCAGCAGCCCCACGGCCGAAGGTACCATATATTTT.

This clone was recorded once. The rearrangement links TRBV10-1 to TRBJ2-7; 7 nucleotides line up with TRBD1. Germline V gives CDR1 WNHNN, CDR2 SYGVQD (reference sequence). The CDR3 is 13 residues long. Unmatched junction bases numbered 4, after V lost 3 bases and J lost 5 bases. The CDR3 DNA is TGCGCCAGCAGTGACACAGGGGACCACGAGCAGTACTTC. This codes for CASSDTGDHEQYF.

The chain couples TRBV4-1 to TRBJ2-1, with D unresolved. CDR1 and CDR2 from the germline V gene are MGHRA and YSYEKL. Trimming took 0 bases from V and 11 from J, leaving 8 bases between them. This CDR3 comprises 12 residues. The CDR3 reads CASSQDDGQQFF. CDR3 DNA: TGCGCCAGCAGCCAAGACGATGGCCAGCAGTTCTTC.

CDR3 DNA sequence: TGTGCCAGCAGTTCAGATTACTATAGCAATCAGCCCCAGCATTTT. It translates to CASSSDYYSNQPQHF. This sequence joins TRBV27 and TRBJ1-5; D not certain. Trimming removed 4 bases at V and 0 bases at J, with 10 bases between. In germline, CDR1 is MNHEY, CDR2 SMNVEV (reference sequence). The CDR3 totals 15 residues.

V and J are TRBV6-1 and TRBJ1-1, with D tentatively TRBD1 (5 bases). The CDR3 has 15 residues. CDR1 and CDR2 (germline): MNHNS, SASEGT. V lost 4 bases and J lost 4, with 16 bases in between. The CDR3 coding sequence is TGTGCCAGCAGTGTAAGCCCGACGGGACCCACTGAAGCTTTCTTT. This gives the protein CASSVSPTGPTEAFF.

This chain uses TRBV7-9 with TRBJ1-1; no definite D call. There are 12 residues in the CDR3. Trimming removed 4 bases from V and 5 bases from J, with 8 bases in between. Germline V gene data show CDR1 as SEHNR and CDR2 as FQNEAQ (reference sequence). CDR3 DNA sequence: TGTGCCAGCAGCTCAGAAGTAACTGAAGCTTTCTTT. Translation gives CASSSEVTEAFF.

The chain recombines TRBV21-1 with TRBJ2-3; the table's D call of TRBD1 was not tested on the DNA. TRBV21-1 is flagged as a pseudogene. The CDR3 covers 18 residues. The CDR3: CASSKVGDSPTSTDTQYF. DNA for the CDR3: TGTGCCAGCAGCAAAGTGGGGGACAGTCCTACTAGCACAGATACGCAGTATTTT.

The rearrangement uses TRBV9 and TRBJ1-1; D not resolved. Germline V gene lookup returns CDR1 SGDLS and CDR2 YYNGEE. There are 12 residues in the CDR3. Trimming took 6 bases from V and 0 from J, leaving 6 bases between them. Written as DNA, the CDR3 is TGTGCCAGCACAGGCGTGAACACTGAAGCTTTCTTT. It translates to CASTGVNTEAFF.

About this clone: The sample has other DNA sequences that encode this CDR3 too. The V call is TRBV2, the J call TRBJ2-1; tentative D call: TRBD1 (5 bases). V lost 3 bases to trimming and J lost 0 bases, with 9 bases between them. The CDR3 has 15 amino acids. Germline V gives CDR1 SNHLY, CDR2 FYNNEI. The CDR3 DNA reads TGTGCCAGCAGTGAGGGGCTCAGCTCCTACAATGAGCAGTTCTTC. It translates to CASSEGLSSYNEQFF. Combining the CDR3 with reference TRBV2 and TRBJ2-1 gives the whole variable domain EPEVTQTPSHQVTQMGQEVILRCVPISNHLYFYWYRQILGQKVEFLVSFYNNEISEKSEIFDDQFSVERPDGSNFTLKIRSTKLEDSAMYFCASSEGLSSYNEQFFGPGTRLTVL.

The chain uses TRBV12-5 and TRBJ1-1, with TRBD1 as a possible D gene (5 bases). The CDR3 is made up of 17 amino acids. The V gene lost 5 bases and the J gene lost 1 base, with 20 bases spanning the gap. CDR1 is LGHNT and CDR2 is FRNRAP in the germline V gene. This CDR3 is CASGRSTPGRPNTEAFF. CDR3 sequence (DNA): TGTGCTAGTGGTCGATCAACACCGGGACGGCCGAACACTGAAGCTTTCTTT.

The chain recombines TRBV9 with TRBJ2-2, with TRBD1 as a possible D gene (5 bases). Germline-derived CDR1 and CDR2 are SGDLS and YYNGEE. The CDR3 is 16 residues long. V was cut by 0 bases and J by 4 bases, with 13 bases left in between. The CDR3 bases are TGTGCCAGCAGCGTAGGCCCAGGGCCGGGCACCGGGGAGCTGTTTTTT. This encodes CASSVGPGPGTGELFF.

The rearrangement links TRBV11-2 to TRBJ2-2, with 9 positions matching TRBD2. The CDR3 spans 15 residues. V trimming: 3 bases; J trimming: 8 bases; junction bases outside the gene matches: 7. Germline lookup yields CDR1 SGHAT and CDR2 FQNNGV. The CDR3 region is CASSFSGSLGGELFF. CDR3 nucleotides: TGTGCCAGCAGCTTTAGCGGGAGCCTTGGGGGGGAGCTGTTTTTT. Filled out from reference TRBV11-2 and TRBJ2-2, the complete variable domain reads EAGVAQSPRYKIIEKRQSVAFWCNPISGHATLYWYQQILGQGPKLLIQFQNNGVVDDSQLPKDRFSAERLKGVDSTLKIQPAKLEDSAVYLCASSFSGSLGGELFFGEGSRLTVL.

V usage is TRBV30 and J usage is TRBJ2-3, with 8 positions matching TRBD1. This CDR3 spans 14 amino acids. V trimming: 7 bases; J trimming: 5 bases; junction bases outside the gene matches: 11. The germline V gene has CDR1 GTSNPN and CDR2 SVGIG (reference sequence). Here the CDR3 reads CAYFDRGRGDTQYF. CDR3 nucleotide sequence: TGTGCCTACTTTGACAGGGGTCGGGGAGATACGCAGTATTTT.

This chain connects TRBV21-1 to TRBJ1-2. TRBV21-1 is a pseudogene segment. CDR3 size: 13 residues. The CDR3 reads CASSPEGNYGYTF. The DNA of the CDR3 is TGTGCCAGCAGCCCCGAGGGGAACTATGGCTACACCTTC.

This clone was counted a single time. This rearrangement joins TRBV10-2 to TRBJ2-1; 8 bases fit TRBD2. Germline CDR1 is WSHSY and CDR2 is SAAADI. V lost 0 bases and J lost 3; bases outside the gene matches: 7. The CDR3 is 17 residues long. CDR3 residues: CASSESIVTSGYNEQFF. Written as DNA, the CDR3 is TGCGCCAGCAGTGAGTCGATCGTTACTAGCGGCTACAATGAGCAGTTCTTC.